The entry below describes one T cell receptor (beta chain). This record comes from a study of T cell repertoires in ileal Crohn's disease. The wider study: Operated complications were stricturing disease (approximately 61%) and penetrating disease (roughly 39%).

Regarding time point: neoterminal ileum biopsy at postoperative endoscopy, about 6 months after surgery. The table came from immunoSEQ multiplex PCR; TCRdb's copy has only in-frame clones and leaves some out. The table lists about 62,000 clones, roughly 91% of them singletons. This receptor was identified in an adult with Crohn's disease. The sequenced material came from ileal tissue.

CDR3 bases: TGTGCCAGCAGCGGAAACAGGGGAAAACTGTTTTTT. Its protein product is CASSGNRGKLFF. The chain couples TRBV9 to TRBJ1-4; 7 bases agree with TRBD1. The CDR3 totals 12 residues. The V gene's germline CDR1 is SGDLS and CDR2 YYNGEE. Trimming took 3 bases from V and 10 from J; bases not matched to a gene: 3.